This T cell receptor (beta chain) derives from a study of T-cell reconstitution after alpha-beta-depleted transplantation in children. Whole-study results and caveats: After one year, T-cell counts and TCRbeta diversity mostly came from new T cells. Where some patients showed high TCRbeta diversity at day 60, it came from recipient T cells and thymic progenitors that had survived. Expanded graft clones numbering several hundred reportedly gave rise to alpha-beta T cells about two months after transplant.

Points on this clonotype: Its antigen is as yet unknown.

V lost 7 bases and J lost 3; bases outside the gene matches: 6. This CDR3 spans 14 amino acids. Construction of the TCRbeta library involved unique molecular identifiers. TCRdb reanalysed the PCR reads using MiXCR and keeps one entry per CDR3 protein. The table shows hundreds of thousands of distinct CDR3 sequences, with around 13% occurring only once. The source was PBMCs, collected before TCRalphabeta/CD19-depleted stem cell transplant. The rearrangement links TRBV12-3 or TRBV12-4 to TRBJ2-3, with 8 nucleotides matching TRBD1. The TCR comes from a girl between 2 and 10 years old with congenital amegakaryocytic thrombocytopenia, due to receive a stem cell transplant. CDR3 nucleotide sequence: TGTGCCAGCACTCAAGGACAGGGTACAGATACGCAGTATTTT. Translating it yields CASTQGQGTDTQYF.